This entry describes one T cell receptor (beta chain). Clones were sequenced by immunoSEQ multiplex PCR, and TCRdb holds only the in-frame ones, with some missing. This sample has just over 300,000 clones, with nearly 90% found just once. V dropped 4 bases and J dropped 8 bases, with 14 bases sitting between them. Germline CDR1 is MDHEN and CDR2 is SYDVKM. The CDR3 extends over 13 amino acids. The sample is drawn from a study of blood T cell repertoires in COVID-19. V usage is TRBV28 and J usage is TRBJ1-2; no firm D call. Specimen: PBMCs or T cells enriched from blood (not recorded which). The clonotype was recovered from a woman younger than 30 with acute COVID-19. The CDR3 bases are TGTGCCAGCAGTTCTGCCCAAGGCGGCGGCTACACCTTC. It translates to CASSSAQGGGYTF.